This TCR beta chain is drawn from a study of T cell changes during pregnancy in multiple sclerosis (dated by TCRdb to between 2018 and 2021). Study-level background: The study looked at changes in the T cell repertoire across pregnancy in women with multiple sclerosis.

Cut back by 2 bases and 7 bases, the V and J ends lie 21 bases apart. CDR1 LGHNA and CDR2 YSLEER were looked up in the germline V gene. The cysteine opens and the phenylalanine closes a CDR3 of 17 amino acids. Of the read, only the CDR3 DNA is kept; its 51 bases are in frame from base 1. Worth noting for this clone: Its antigen is unknown. No much larger clone exists at a distance of one base, and base qualities are not known.

Receptor libraries were prepared by the immunoSEQ multiplex PCR assay. The source is immuneACCESS, and TCRdb retained only in-frame sequences with V and J called. Part of the clones is not carried over; for the studies checked, unresolved V genes explain less than half of this, and the remainder is unexplained. The sample includes over 85,000 clones, with roughly 89% observed a single time. The ten largest clonotypes hold 1.5% to 2% of the sample. Sequences were derived from peripheral blood, sampled after pregnancy. The sequence came from a female donor in good health, enrolled as a control in a pregnancy study. The chain is made from TRBV4-3 and TRBJ2-1; TRBD2 is a weak D gene call, 5 bases matching. For the CDR3, the sequence is CASSQLDGKLQPNEQFF. The sequence in DNA is TGCGCCAGCAGCCAATTAGACGGGAAGCTGCAGCCTAATGAGCAGTTCTTC.